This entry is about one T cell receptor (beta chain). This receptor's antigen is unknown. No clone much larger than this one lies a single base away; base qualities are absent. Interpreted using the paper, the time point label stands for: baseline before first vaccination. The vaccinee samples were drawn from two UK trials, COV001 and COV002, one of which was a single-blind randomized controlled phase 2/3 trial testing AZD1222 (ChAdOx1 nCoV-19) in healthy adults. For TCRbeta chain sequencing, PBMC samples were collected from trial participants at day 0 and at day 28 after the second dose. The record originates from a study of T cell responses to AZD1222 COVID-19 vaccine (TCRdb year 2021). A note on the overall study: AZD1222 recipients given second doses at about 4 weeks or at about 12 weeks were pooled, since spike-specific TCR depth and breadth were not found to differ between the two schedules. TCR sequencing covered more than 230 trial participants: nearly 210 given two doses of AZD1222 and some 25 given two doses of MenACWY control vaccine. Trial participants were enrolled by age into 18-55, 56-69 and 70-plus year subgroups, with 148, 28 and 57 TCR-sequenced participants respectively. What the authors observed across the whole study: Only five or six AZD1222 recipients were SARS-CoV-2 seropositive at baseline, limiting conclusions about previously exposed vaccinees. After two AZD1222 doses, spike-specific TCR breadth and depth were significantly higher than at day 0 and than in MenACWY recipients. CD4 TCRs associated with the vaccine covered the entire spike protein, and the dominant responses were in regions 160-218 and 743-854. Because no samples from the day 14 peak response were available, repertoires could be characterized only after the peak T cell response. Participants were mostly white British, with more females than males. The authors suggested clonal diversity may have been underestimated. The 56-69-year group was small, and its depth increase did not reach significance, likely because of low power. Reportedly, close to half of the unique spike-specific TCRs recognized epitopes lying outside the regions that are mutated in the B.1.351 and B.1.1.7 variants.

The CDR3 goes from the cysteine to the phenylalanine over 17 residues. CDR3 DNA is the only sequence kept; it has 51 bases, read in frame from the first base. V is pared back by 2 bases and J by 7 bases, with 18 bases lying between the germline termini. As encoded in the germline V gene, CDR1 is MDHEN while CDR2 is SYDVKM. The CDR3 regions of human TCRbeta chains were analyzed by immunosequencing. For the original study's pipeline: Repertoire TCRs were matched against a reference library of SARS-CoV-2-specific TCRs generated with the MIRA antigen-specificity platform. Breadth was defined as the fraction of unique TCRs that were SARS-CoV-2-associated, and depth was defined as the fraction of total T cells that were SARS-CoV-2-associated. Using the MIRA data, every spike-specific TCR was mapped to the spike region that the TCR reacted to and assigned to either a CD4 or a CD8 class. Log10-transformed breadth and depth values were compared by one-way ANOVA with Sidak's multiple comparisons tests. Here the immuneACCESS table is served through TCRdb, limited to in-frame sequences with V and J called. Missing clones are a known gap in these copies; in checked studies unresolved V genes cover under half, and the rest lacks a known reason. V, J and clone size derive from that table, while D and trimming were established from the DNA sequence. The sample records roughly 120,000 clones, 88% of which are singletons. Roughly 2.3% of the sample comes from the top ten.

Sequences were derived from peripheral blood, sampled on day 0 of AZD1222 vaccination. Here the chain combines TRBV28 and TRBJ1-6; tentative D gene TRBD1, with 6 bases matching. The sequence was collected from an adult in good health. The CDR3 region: CASSLIFAGAGNSPLHF. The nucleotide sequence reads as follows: TGTGCCAGCAGTTTAATATTCGCAGGGGCGGGCAATTCACCCCTCCACTTT.